This T cell receptor beta chain was found in a study of PD-L1 blockade in urothelial cancer. On the study more broadly: There were a median of approximately 140,000 T cells in blood samples.

Libraries were prepared by immunoSEQ multiplex PCR; TCRdb keeps only in-frame clonotypes and omits some of them. The repertoire holds about 45,000 clones, around 88% seen once, with 3.9% in the top ten. The CDR3 extends over 16 amino acids. Germline CDR1 and CDR2: WNHNN and SYGVQD (reference sequence). V was clipped by 0 bases and J by 4 bases, with 15 bases between them. The chain recombines TRBV10-1 with TRBJ2-5; D perhaps matches TRBD2 (5 bases). The TCR comes from a man aged 80 or over with urothelial cancer. The sample here was PBMCs, taken around atezolizumab (anti-PD-L1) treatment. CDR3 sequence: CASSESLGAEGETQYF. CDR3 bases: TGCGCCAGCAGTGAGTCGTTGGGAGCCGAGGGAGAGACCCAGTACTTC.